The entry below describes one T cell receptor beta chain. What it binds is unknown. The CDR3 totals 12 residues. V lost 2 bases to trimming and J lost 8 bases, with 8 bases between them. Germline CDR1 reads SGHRS; CDR2 reads YFSETQ. The data belong to a study of OX40 agonist ivuxolimab in advanced cancers. Study context: Ivuxolimab, an agonist antibody against OX40 (CD134), was given to patients. Findings of the study overall: Both CD4+ and CD8+ T cell populations in blood had undergone clonal expansion by week 6 at 0.1 to 3.0 mg/kg. Some nonresponders likewise displayed low normalized T-cell clonal expansion.

The method was immunoSEQ multiplex PCR; TCRdb's version includes in-frame clones alone and lacks a portion of them. The data show tens of thousands of clones, with around 80% seen just once and 4% to 6% held by the top ten. At baseline, cycle 4 day 1, and cycle 7 day 1, blood was sampled. The sequencing here drew on CD4+ or CD8+ T cells sorted from blood, taken in a trial of the OX40 agonist ivuxolimab. This chain joins TRBV5-1 and TRBJ2-4; possibly TRBD2 for D (5 bases). This receptor was obtained from an adult with an advanced solid tumor such as melanoma, head and neck, liver or kidney cancer. The CDR3 sequence is CASSLLGYIQYF. The CDR3 region has the DNA TGCGCCAGCAGCTTACTAGGTTACATTCAGTACTTC.